This T cell receptor beta chain was found in a study of cytomegalovirus exposure and HLA in healthy donors. Study-level background: A subsequent analysis reported that the 110 or so validation repertoires were produced on the same platform that had also been used for the roughly 670 first-cohort repertoires. General study findings and limits: For most TCR sequences rarity was the rule, although some public TCRs occurred in many donors. Diagnosis of cytomegalovirus status made by the classifier reportedly showed high specificity and sensitivity.

The method was immunoSEQ multiplex PCR; TCRdb's version includes in-frame clones alone and lacks a portion of them. The repertoire consists of approximately 220,000 clones, with roughly 84% occurring once and the leading ten covering 11% to 15%. The V gene lost 6 bases and the J gene lost 8 bases, with 23 bases spanning the gap. Germline V gene data show CDR1 as SGHAT and CDR2 as FQNNGV. The CDR3 is 16 residues long. A 120-subject validation cohort, separate from the approximately 720-subject first cohort, supplied the donors. In regard to this clone: Its cognate antigen is unknown.

Sequencing was done on a sample of PBMCs. The V gene is TRBV11-2, the J gene TRBJ2-1; D might be TRBD1 (6 bases). This TCR came from a woman aged 25 to 45 in good health and CMV-seropositive. CDR3 loop: CASRGLVDPRGDEQFF. The DNA for the CDR3 is TGTGCCAGCAGGGGCCTCGTGGACCCCAGGGGCGATGAGCAGTTCTTC.